The 26 T cell receptor beta chains presented below share a single source sample, sequenced in a study of cytomegalovirus exposure and HLA in healthy donors. The PCR ran on 60 Vbeta and 13 Jbeta primers. Clones were read by immunoSEQ multiplex PCR, and TCRdb kept only the in-frame ones, dropping some. The table records under 150,000 clones, 70% to 80% of them present only once. The source material was PBMCs. The receptors originated from a woman in her 30s in good health and CMV-seropositive.

The chain is built from TRBV11-2 and TRBJ2-5; D is ambiguous. CDR1 is SGHAT, CDR2 FQNNGV, per germline. The CDR3 is made up of 12 amino acids. Deletions cut 0 bases from V and 5 bases from J, with 4 bases between. The DNA for the CDR3 is TGTGCCAGCAGCTTAGATCGGGAGACCCAGTACTTC. Translating gives CASSLDRETQYF.

CDR3 residues: CASSVGTGVGSTEAFF. CDR3 sequence (DNA): TGCGCCAGCAGCGTCGGGACAGGGGTCGGGAGCACTGAAGCTTTCTTT. The chain uses TRBV5-1 and TRBJ1-1, with 10 bases lining up with TRBD1. The CDR3 is made up of 16 amino acids. Germline values: CDR1 SGHRS, CDR2 YFSETQ. V lost 4 bases to trimming and J lost 4 bases; unmatched junction nucleotides: 10. The entire variable domain, with the rest obtained from reference TRBV5-1 and TRBJ1-1, is as follows: KAGVTQTPRYLIKTRGQQVTLSCSPISGHRSVSWYQQTPGQGLQFLFEYFSETQRNKGNFPGRFSGRQFSNSRSEMNVSTLELGDSALYLCASSVGTGVGSTEAFFGQGTRLTVV.

Points on this clone: Other DNA sequences in the sample encode the same CDR3. This rearrangement joins TRBV2 to TRBJ1-1; D uncertain. Germline CDR1 reads SNHLY; CDR2 reads FYNNEI. This CDR3 is built from 14 residues. V was trimmed by 3 bases and J by 4 bases, leaving 12 bases between them. In DNA, the CDR3 is TGTGCCAGCAGTGAGCGAAGCTTGCTCACTGAAGCTTTCTTT. Protein: CASSERSLLTEAFF.

The chain has TRBV2 and TRBJ1-1; D gene ambiguous. The CDR3 loop spans 13 amino acids. Trimming removed 7 bases at V and 1 base at J, with 10 bases between. Germline CDR1 and CDR2: SNHLY and FYNNEI. Here the CDR3 DNA reads TGTGCCAGCACCACTTACCCGAACACTGAAGCTTTCTTT. Protein sequence: CASTTYPNTEAFF.

This clone appeared once. This chain uses TRBV6-1 with TRBJ1-1; a possible D gene is TRBD1 (6 bases). V shed 8 bases and J shed 1 base, with 14 bases lying between them. Germline V gene data show CDR1 as MNHNS and CDR2 as SASEGT. CDR3 size: 14 residues. CDR3 nucleotides: TGTGCCAGCCCCCAGGGGCGAGGGAACACTGAAGCTTTCTTT. This gives the protein CASPQGRGNTEAFF.

The chain recombines TRBV6-9 with TRBJ1-2; TRBD1 might be the D (6 bases). Trimming removed 5 bases at V and 7 bases at J, with 20 bases between. Germline V gives CDR1 MNHGY, CDR2 SVAAGI. CDR3 size: 15 residues. Here the CDR3 DNA reads TGTGCCAGCAGTAGTCAGGGGTTTACCCCTCCTGGCTACACCTTC. The encoded protein is CASSSQGFTPPGYTF.

The chain has TRBV11-3 and TRBJ2-1, with D hard to call. The CDR3 length is 13 residues. V was clipped by 8 bases and J by 7 bases, with 15 bases between them. Germline loops: CDR1 SGHNT, CDR2 YENEEA. The DNA of the CDR3 is TGTGCCAGCGGATCGTTGCCAGGAAATGAGCAGTTCTTC. Translation gives CASGSLPGNEQFF.

This chain links TRBV27 with TRBJ1-1, with TRBD1 identical over 7 bases. Germline CDR1 reads MNHEY; CDR2 reads SMNVEV (reference sequence). V lost 5 bases to trimming and J lost 1 base; unmatched junction nucleotides: 4. This CDR3 region has 14 residues. DNA for the CDR3: TGTGCCAGCAGTCCCCGGACAGGGAACACTGAAGCTTTCTTT. Its translation: CASSPRTGNTEAFF.

The chain couples TRBV7-8 to TRBJ1-1; D not certain. The germline V gene has CDR1 SGHVS and CDR2 FQNEAQ. The CDR3 runs to 14 residues. V lost 2 bases, J lost 1 base, and 8 bases lay in between. As DNA, the CDR3 is TGTGCCAGCAGCTTAAGCGAAGGGAACACTGAAGCTTTCTTT. Translation: CASSLSEGNTEAFF.

This rearrangement joins TRBV5-4 to TRBJ2-7; 9 bases agree with TRBD2. J was trimmed by 5 bases and V by 4 bases; bases with no gene match: 1. The CDR3 is 12 residues long. In germline, CDR1 is SGHNT, CDR2 YYREEE (reference sequence). CDR3 protein: CASSRGGDEQYF. For the CDR3, the DNA is TGTGCCAGCAGCCGCGGGGGGGACGAGCAGTACTTC.

This CDR3 is CASSAGLAGAETQYF. The DNA of the CDR3 is TGTGCCAGCAGTGCGGGACTAGCGGGAGCAGAGACCCAGTACTTC. The genes are TRBV25-1 and TRBJ2-5; 14 positions match TRBD2. The CDR3 contains 15 residues. Germline V gene sequence: CDR1 MGHDK, CDR2 SYGVNS. V shed 4 bases, J shed 4 bases, and the junction held 2 bases outside the gene matches. Full variable domain (remainder filled in from reference TRBV25-1 and TRBJ2-5): EADIYQTPRYLVIGTGKKITLECSQTMGHDKMYWYQQDPGMELHLIHYSYGVNSTEKGDLSSESTVSRIRTEHFPLTLESARPSHTSQYLCASSAGLAGAETQYFGPGTRLLVL.

The rearrangement links TRBV11-2 to TRBJ1-1; weak D call: TRBD1 (5 bases). Germline CDR1 reads SGHAT; CDR2 reads FQNNGV. The CDR3 length is 17 residues. V gave up 1 base and J gave up 1 base, with 16 bases separating them. CDR3 amino acids: CASSLGIRGGENTEAFF. The DNA for the CDR3 is TGTGCCAGCAGCTTAGGGATAAGGGGCGGAGAGAACACTGAAGCTTTCTTT.

The chain combines TRBV2 with TRBJ1-2; TRBD1 aligns across 10 bases. J gave up 3 bases and V 5 bases, and 6 bases lay outside the gene matches. Per the germline V gene, CDR1 is SNHLY and CDR2 is FYNNEI. This CDR3 is built from 15 residues. CDR3 DNA sequence: TGTGCCAGCAGTCGAACCGGACAGGGGGACTATGGCTACACCTTC. It is translated as CASSRTGQGDYGYTF. Combining the CDR3 with reference TRBV2 and TRBJ1-2 gives the whole variable domain EPEVTQTPSHQVTQMGQEVILRCVPISNHLYFYWYRQILGQKVEFLVSFYNNEISEKSEIFDDQFSVERPDGSNFTLKIRSTKLEDSAMYFCASSRTGQGDYGYTFGSGTRLTVV.

J is TRBJ1-3 and V is TRBV5-1, with D perhaps matching TRBD1 (5 bases). This CDR3 spans 17 amino acids. Trimming pared 1 base from V and 0 bases from J, leaving 14 bases between. Germline V gene lookup returns CDR1 SGHRS and CDR2 YFSETQ. CDR3: CASSLRPAGNSGNTIYF. The CDR3 bases are TGCGCCAGCAGCTTGCGACCAGCAGGGAACTCTGGAAACACCATATATTTT. The full variable domain, its missing parts supplied by reference TRBV5-1 and TRBJ1-3, is KAGVTQTPRYLIKTRGQQVTLSCSPISGHRSVSWYQQTPGQGLQFLFEYFSETQRNKGNFPGRFSGRQFSNSRSEMNVSTLELGDSALYLCASSLRPAGNSGNTIYFGEGSWLTVV.

The chain joins TRBV6-1 to TRBJ1-5, with D uncertain. The CDR3 consists of 15 residues. Trimming stripped 0 bases from V and 8 bases from J, with 14 bases between. Germline CDR1 MNHNS, CDR2 SASEGT. CDR3 sequence reads: CASSEAEAVMEPQHF. The CDR3 DNA reads as TGTGCCAGCAGTGAAGCAGAGGCAGTTATGGAGCCCCAGCATTTT.

The gene calls are TRBV7-9 and TRBJ1-1; TRBD1 aligns across 7 bases. The CDR3 extends over 13 amino acids. Germline lookup yields CDR1 SEHNR and CDR2 FQNEAQ (reference sequence). CDR3 coding DNA: TGTTCCGGAAGGACAGGCCGAAACACTGAAGCTTTCTTT. It is translated as CSGRTGRNTEAFF.

The chain links TRBV10-3 to TRBJ1-1; TRBD1 matches 11 bases. CDR1 ENHRY and CDR2 SYGVKD come from the germline V gene. The V segment lost 6 bases and the J segment 4 bases; nucleotides outside the gene matches: 7. This CDR3 spans 15 amino acids. The CDR3 is CAIRGDRGLGTEAFF. The CDR3, as DNA: TGTGCCATCAGAGGGGACAGGGGGTTGGGCACTGAAGCTTTCTTT.

V gene TRBV5-1 combines with J gene TRBJ1-1; weak D call: TRBD1 (5 bases). V was clipped by 2 bases and J by 1 base, with 9 bases between them. In germline, CDR1 is SGHRS, CDR2 YFSETQ. The length of the CDR3 is 14 residues. CDR3 coding DNA: TGCGCCAGCAGCTTCAAACAGGAGAACACTGAAGCTTTCTTT. Translated: CASSFKQENTEAFF.

The rearrangement joins TRBV7-3 to TRBJ1-5, with a weak D call TRBD1 (5 bases). Per the germline V gene, CDR1 is SGHTA and CDR2 is FQGTGA. This CDR3 has 13 residues. Trimming took 0 bases from V and 5 from J, leaving 5 bases between them. CDR3 region: CASSLTGDQPQHF. In DNA, the CDR3 is TGTGCCAGCAGCTTAACAGGGGATCAGCCCCAGCATTTT.

The chain carries TRBV27 and TRBJ1-1; D perhaps matches TRBD1 (5 bases). V was cut by 5 bases and J by 3 bases, with 19 bases left in between. This CDR3 comprises 16 residues. The germline V gene has CDR1 MNHEY and CDR2 SMNVEV (reference sequence). CDR3 in DNA: TGTGCCAGCAGTCCCTTAGGGGCCCTACATGACACTGAAGCTTTCTTT. It is translated as CASSPLGALHDTEAFF.

The J gene is TRBJ1-2, the V gene TRBV19; no definite D call. CDR1 is LNHDA and CDR2 is SQIVND in the germline V gene (reference sequence). The CDR3 has 11 residues. Trimming took off 3 bases at V and 7 bases at J, with 6 bases between the two ends. This chain's CDR3 is CASSIRSGYTF. The CDR3 DNA sequence: TGTGCCAGTAGTATCCGGAGTGGCTACACCTTC.

The CDR3 DNA sequence: TGTGCCAGCAGGACGAAACTCATGGAGGTGGGGGGGGCGAACACTGAAGCTTTCTTT. It yields the protein CASRTKLMEVGGANTEAFF. The chain joins TRBV27 to TRBJ1-1, with TRBD1 as a possible D gene (6 bases). Looked up from germline, CDR1 is MNHEY and CDR2 is SMNVEV (reference sequence). CDR3 size: 19 residues. Trimming pared 6 bases from V and 1 base from J, leaving 27 bases between.

This clone was seen a few times. The DNA of the CDR3 is TGTGCCAGCAGTGCAGGCTACGAGCAGTACTTC. It codes for CASSAGYEQYF. This chain links TRBV25-1 with TRBJ2-7; no definite D call. Germline CDR1 is MGHDK and CDR2 is SYGVNS. This CDR3 is built from 11 residues. V dropped 4 bases and J dropped 3 bases, with 4 bases sitting between them.

This clone was counted a single time. The gene calls are TRBV12-5 and TRBJ1-1, with TRBD1 matching over 9 bases. The V gene's germline CDR1 is LGHNT and CDR2 FRNRAP. V trimming: 0 bases; J trimming: 4 bases; junction bases outside the gene matches: 6. This CDR3 comprises 16 residues. CDR3 protein: CASGLVLGQGGTEAFF. The CDR3, as DNA: TGTGCTAGTGGTTTGGTACTGGGACAGGGCGGCACTGAAGCTTTCTTT.

This clone has only one observation. The gene calls are TRBV9 and TRBJ1-4, with D maybe TRBD1 (5 bases). Trimming shortened V by 0 bases and J by 7 bases, and 25 bases separated the two germline ends. Germline V lookup: CDR1 SGDLS, CDR2 YYNGEE. The CDR3 has 19 residues. As DNA, the CDR3 is TGTGCCAGCAGCGTAGCCGGCGTTATGGGGGGGAGTGTGGGTGAAAAACTGTTTTTT. It yields the protein CASSVAGVMGGSVGEKLFF. Looking up the rest from reference TRBV9 and TRBJ1-4 gives the full variable domain: DSGVTQTPKHLITATGQRVTLRCSPRSGDLSVYWYQQSLDQGLQFLIQYYNGEERAKGNILERFSAQQFPDLHSELNLSSLELGDSALYFCASSVAGVMGGSVGEKLFFGSGTQLSVL.

The chain employs TRBV7-3 and TRBJ1-6; possible D gene TRBD1, 5 bases. V was shortened by 5 bases and J by 8 bases, with 10 bases between the two germline ends. Germline-derived CDR1 and CDR2 are SGHTA and FQGTGA. This CDR3 is built from 13 residues. The CDR3, as DNA: TGTGCCAGCAGCCGGCAGGGTGATTCACCCCTCCACTTT. This gives the protein CASSRQGDSPLHF.